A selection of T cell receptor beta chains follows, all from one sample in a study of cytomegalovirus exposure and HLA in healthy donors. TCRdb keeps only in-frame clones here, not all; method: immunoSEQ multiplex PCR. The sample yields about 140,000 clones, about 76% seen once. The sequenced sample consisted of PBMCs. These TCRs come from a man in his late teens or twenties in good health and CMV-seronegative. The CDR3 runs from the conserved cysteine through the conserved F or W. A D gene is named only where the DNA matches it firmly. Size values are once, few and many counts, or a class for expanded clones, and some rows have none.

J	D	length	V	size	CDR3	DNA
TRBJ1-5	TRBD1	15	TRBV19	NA	CASSMGTGRLQPQHF	TGTGCCAGTAGTATGGGGACAGGGAGACTGCAGCCCCAGCATTTT
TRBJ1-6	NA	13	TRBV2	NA	CATTGTKDSPLHF	TGTGCTACAACCGGGACTAAGGATTCACCCCTCCACTTT
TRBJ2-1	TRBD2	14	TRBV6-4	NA	CASSETSGGAFKFF	TGTGCCAGCAGTGAGACTAGCGGGGGGGCCTTTAAGTTCTTC
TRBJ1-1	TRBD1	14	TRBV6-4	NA	CASSVDRVNTEAFF	TGTGCCAGCAGTGTAGACAGGGTCAACACTGAAGCTTTCTTT
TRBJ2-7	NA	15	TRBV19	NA	CASSIGGYSSYEQYF	TGTGCCAGTAGTATCGGCGGGTATAGCTCCTACGAGCAGTACTTC
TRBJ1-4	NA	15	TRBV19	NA	CASTSGVTTNEKLFF	TGTGCCAGTACCTCAGGGGTCACGACTAATGAAAAACTGTTTTTT
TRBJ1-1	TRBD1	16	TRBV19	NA	CASSAYGQGSNTEAFF	TGTGCCAGTAGTGCGTACGGACAGGGGTCGAACACTGAAGCTTTCTTT
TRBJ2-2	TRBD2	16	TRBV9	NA	CASSVGSGIGSGELFF	TGTGCCAGCAGCGTAGGTAGCGGGATAGGGAGCGGGGAGCTGTTTTTT
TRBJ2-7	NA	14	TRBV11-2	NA	CASSPWRGPVEQYF	TGTGCCAGCAGCCCTTGGAGGGGGCCGGTCGAGCAGTACTTC
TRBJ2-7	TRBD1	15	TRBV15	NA	CATSSTGTGGYEQYF	TGTGCCACCAGCAGTACCGGGACAGGGGGCTACGAGCAGTACTTC
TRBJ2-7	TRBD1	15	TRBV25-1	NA	CASSETGTGPYEQYF	TGTGCCAGCAGTGAAACCGGGACAGGGCCCTACGAGCAGTACTTC
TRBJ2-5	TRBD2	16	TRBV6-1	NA	CASSENLAGGAETQYF	TGTGCCAGCAGTGAAAATCTAGCGGGGGGTGCAGAGACCCAGTACTTC
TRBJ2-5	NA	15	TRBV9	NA	CASSVESVARETQYF	TGTGCCAGCAGCGTAGAGAGCGTTGCTCGGGAGACCCAGTACTTC
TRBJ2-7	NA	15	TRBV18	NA	CASSVFRGLTYEQYF	TGTGCCAGCTCGGTTTTTAGAGGGCTCACCTACGAGCAGTACTTC
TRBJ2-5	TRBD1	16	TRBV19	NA	CASSPRTGATQETQYF	TGTGCCAGTAGTCCACGGACAGGGGCTACACAAGAGACCCAGTACTTC
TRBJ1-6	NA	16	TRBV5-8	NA	CASSPAAVEYNSPLHF	TGTGCCAGCAGCCCGGCTGCGGTAGAGTATAATTCACCCCTCCACTTT
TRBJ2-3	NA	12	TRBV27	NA	CASSDITDTQYF	TGTGCCAGCTCCGACATCACAGATACGCAGTATTTT
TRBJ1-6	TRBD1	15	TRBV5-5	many	CASSLGTGGYSPLHF	TGTGCCAGCAGCTTGGGGACAGGGGGCTATTCACCCCTCCACTTT
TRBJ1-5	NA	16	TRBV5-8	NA	CASSLEPGAGVQPQHF	TGTGCCAGCAGCTTGGAACCGGGGGCGGGGGTTCAGCCCCAGCATTTT
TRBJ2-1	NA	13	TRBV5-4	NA	CASSLVGDNEQFF	TGTGCCAGCAGCTTGGTCGGGGACAATGAGCAGTTCTTC
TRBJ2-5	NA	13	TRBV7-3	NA	CASSPEGEETQYF	TGTGCCAGCAGCCCCGAGGGAGAGGAGACCCAGTACTTC
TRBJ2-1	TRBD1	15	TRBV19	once	CASSIQGTGDYEQFF	TGTGCCAGTAGTATCCAGGGGACAGGGGATTATGAGCAGTTCTTC
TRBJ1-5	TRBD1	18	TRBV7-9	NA	CASSLEGTGYWGNQPQHF	TGTGCCAGCAGCTTGGAGGGGACAGGGTACTGGGGCAATCAGCCCCAGCATTTT
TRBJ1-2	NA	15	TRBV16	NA	CASSQLRESFYGYTF	TGTGCCAGCAGCCAGCTGAGGGAGTCCTTCTATGGCTACACCTTC
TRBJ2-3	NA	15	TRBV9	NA	CASSVSFTSTDTQYF	TGTGCCAGCAGCGTAAGCTTCACTAGCACAGATACGCAGTATTTT
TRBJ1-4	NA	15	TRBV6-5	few	CASSYSGSGNEKLFF	TGTGCCAGCAGTTACTCTGGAAGCGGGAATGAAAAACTGTTTTTT
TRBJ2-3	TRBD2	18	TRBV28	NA	CASRPWTSGLQSTDTQYF	TGTGCCAGCAGACCGTGGACTAGCGGGTTACAAAGCACAGATACGCAGTATTTT
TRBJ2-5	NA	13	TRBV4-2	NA	CASSQDIRGTQYF	TGTGCCAGCAGCCAAGACATCCGGGGGACCCAGTACTTC
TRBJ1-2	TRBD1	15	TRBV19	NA	CASSIGDRVIYGYTF	TGTGCCAGTAGTATAGGGGACAGGGTTATCTATGGCTACACCTTC
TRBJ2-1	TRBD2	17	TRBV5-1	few	CASSLDGRDYLYNEQFF	TGCGCCAGCAGCTTGGACGGGAGGGACTACCTCTACAATGAGCAGTTCTTC
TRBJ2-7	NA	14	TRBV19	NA	CASSIQGRGYEQYF	TGTGCCAGTAGTATACAGGGAAGGGGCTACGAGCAGTACTTC
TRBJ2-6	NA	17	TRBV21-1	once	CASSKGQALSGANVLTF	TGTGCCAGCAGCAAGGGACAGGCTCTCTCTGGGGCCAACGTCCTGACTTTC
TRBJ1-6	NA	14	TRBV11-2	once	CASSLEVFNSPLHF	TGTGCCAGCAGCTTGGAGGTATTTAATTCACCCCTCCACTTT
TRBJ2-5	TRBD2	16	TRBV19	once	CASNPSSGGAVETQYF	TGTGCCAGTAATCCTTCTAGCGGGGGGGCGGTAGAGACCCAGTACTTC
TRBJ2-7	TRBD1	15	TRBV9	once	CASSVDWTGVGEQYF	TGTGCCAGCAGCGTAGATTGGACAGGGGTCGGGGAGCAGTACTTC
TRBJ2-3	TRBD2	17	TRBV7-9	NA	CASSADKLAGGTDTQYF	TGTGCCAGCAGCGCGGACAAACTAGCGGGGGGCACAGATACGCAGTATTTT
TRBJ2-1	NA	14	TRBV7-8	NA	CASSLVGGLGEQFF	TGTGCCAGCAGCTTAGTGGGGGGGCTGGGTGAGCAGTTCTTC
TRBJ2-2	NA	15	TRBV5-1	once	CASSLGGANTGELFF	TGCGCCAGCAGCTTGGGGGGAGCGAACACCGGGGAGCTGTTTTTT
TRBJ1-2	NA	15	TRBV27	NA	CASSLKQWTNYGYTF	TGTGCCAGCAGTTTAAAACAGTGGACTAACTATGGCTACACCTTC
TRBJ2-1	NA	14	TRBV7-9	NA	CASTSQGLGREQFF	TGTGCCAGCACCAGTCAGGGGCTAGGGCGTGAGCAGTTCTTC
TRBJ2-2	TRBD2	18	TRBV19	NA	CASSKWSLAGANTGELFF	TGTGCCAGTAGTAAGTGGTCGCTAGCGGGAGCGAACACCGGGGAGCTGTTTTTT
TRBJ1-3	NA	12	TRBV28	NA	CASSLRVDTIYF	TGTGCCAGCAGTTTGAGGGTGGACACCATATATTTT